These 26 T cell receptor beta chains were sequenced from one sample in a study of T-cell reconstitution after alpha-beta-depleted transplantation in children. The authors prepared the TCRbeta library with unique molecular identifiers. TCRdb re-called the PCR reads through MiXCR, storing one row per CDR3 protein. The sample lists 190,000 or so distinct CDR3 sequences; about 6% were seen once. This specimen was PBMCs, taken before TCRalphabeta/CD19-depleted stem cell transplant. These receptors all come from a girl less than two years old with combined immunodeficiency, due to receive a stem cell transplant.

This clonotype was counted at least ten times. The chain combines TRBV28 with TRBJ2-1; TRBD1 is a possible D gene (6 bases). The V and J ends lost 3 bases and 5 bases respectively, with 14 bases between them. The germline V gene encodes CDR1 MDHEN and CDR2 SYDVKM. The CDR3 has 15 amino acids. CDR3 DNA: TGTGCCAGCAGTTTCGTAGGGACAACAAACAATGAGCAGTTCTTC. This translates into CASSFVGTTNNEQFF.

This chain links TRBV20-1 with TRBJ2-7, with 13 bases matching TRBD2. The length of the CDR3 is 16 residues. V lost 6 bases to trimming and J lost 0 bases; unmatched junction nucleotides: 8. The germline V gene has CDR1 DFQATT and CDR2 SNEGSKA (reference sequence). The CDR3 here is CSALGLAGAFSYEQYF. The CDR3, as DNA: TGCAGTGCCCTCGGACTAGCGGGGGCCTTCTCCTACGAGCAGTACTTC.

A remark on this clonotype: A much larger clone lies one base from this, so it may be a read error. The chain recombines TRBV4-3 with TRBJ2-7; D possibly matches TRBD1 or TRBD2 (5 bases each). Germline CDR1 LGHNA, CDR2 YSLEER. The CDR3 is 15 residues long. Trimming left V 2 bases short and J 4 bases short, with 15 bases between. CDR3 protein: CASSQNVRETYEQYF. The DNA for the CDR3 is TGCGCCAGCAGCCAAAACGTCAGGGAGACGTACGAGCAGTACTTC.

Many counts were recorded for this clonotype. The V and J genes are TRBV20-1 and TRBJ2-7; 11 nucleotides line up with TRBD2. The CDR3 runs 14 residues. V trimming: 1 base; J trimming: 4 bases; junction bases outside the gene matches: 3. Looked up from germline, CDR1 is DFQATT and CDR2 is SNEGSKA (reference sequence). In nucleotides, the CDR3 is TGCAGTGCTAGAGCTAGCGGGGGGTTATACGAGCAGTACTTC. Its translation is CSARASGGLYEQYF.

This clonotype has ten or more counts. V gene TRBV5-5 combines with J gene TRBJ2-3, with 8 bases matching TRBD1. V shed 4 bases and J 5 bases; nucleotides not matched to a gene: 12. The germline V gene has CDR1 SGHKS and CDR2 YYEKEE (reference sequence). The CDR3 spans 16 residues. CDR3 region: CASSGLTGALRDTQYF. CDR3 DNA sequence: TGTGCCAGCAGCGGACTGACAGGGGCCTTAAGAGATACGCAGTATTTT.

This clonotype has ten or more counts. J is TRBJ2-7 and V is TRBV20-1; no reliable D call. The CDR3 extends over 19 amino acids. Deletions cut 3 bases from V and 2 bases from J, with 29 bases between. In germline, CDR1 is DFQATT, CDR2 SNEGSKA (reference sequence). CDR3: CSASLRVKVYSAGAYEQYF. CDR3 in DNA: TGCAGTGCTAGTCTCCGGGTTAAAGTTTACTCGGCCGGCGCCTACGAGCAGTACTTC.

This clonotype was counted ten times or more. The chain recombines TRBV7-2 with TRBJ1-2; 7 nucleotides line up with TRBD1. The J segment lost 3 bases and the V segment lost 3 bases, leaving 4 bases of the junction unmatched. This CDR3 comprises 14 residues. Per the germline V gene, CDR1 is SGHTA and CDR2 is FQGNSA. The DNA for the CDR3 is TGTGCCAGCAGCTTCCAGGACAGGTACTATGGCTACACCTTC. Encoded protein: CASSFQDRYYGYTF.

This clonotype was picked up many times. The chain links TRBV12-3 or TRBV12-4 to TRBJ2-3, with 7 bases matching TRBD2. The CDR3 runs to 16 residues. The J segment lost 2 bases and the V segment lost 5 bases, leaving 10 bases of the junction unmatched. The CDR3 loop reads CASSLAGVDSTDTQYF. The CDR3 DNA reads TGTGCCAGCAGTCTGGCGGGAGTAGACTCCACAGATACGCAGTATTTT.

This clonotype has at least ten counts. The chain is built from TRBV5-1 and TRBJ2-3; D remains unclear. CDR1 is SGHRS, CDR2 YFSETQ, per germline. The CDR3 runs 14 residues. Trimming pared 0 bases from V and 6 bases from J, leaving 11 bases between. The CDR3 nucleotides are TGCGCCAGCAGCTTGGGGCAGCTTTCCGATACGCAGTATTTT. It encodes CASSLGQLSDTQYF. Together with reference TRBV5-1 and TRBJ2-3, the CDR3 gives the full variable domain: KAGVTQTPRYLIKTRGQQVTLSCSPISGHRSVSWYQQTPGQGLQFLFEYFSETQRNKGNFPGRFSGRQFSNSRSEMNVSTLELGDSALYLCASSLGQLSDTQYFGPGTRLTVL.

There are many counts of this clonotype. The chain joins TRBV3-1 to TRBJ2-4; 7 nucleotides agree with TRBD1. This CDR3 spans 17 amino acids. The germline V gene encodes CDR1 LGHDT and CDR2 YNNKEL (reference sequence). J was trimmed by 0 bases and V by 0 bases; bases with no gene match: 5. Here the CDR3 reads CASSQDGDSLAKNIQYF. The CDR3 DNA reads TGTGCCAGCAGCCAAGACGGGGACAGTCTAGCCAAAAACATTCAGTACTTC.

The V call is TRBV28, the J call TRBJ2-5; TRBD2 matches at 7 bases. The J segment lost 2 bases and the V segment lost 1 base, leaving 7 bases of the junction unmatched. The length of the CDR3 is 16 residues. Per the germline V gene, CDR1 is MDHEN and CDR2 is SYDVKM. DNA for the CDR3: TGTGCCAGCAGTTTATTGTTTCAGCGGGGACAAGAGACCCAGTACTTC. Translated: CASSLLFQRGQETQYF.

This clonotype showed up just a few times. The chain couples TRBV7-9 to TRBJ2-7, with a weak D call TRBD2 (5 bases). Germline loops: CDR1 SEHNR, CDR2 FQNEAQ (reference sequence). Trimming pared 5 bases from V and 3 bases from J, leaving 8 bases between. The CDR3 has 12 residues. Here the CDR3 reads CASSKLDYEQYF. Written as DNA, the CDR3 is TGTGCCAGCAGCAAACTAGACTACGAGCAGTACTTC. Full variable domain (remainder filled in from reference TRBV7-9 and TRBJ2-7): DTGVSQNPRHKITKRGQNVTFRCDPISEHNRLYWYRQTLGQGPEFLTYFQNEAQLEKSRLLSDRFSAERPKGSFSTLEIQRTEQGDSAMYLCASSKLDYEQYFGPGTRLTVT.

This clonotype was seen many times. The CDR3 here is CASRYGQGLSYEQYF. Written as DNA, the CDR3 is TGTGCCAGCAGATATGGACAGGGACTCTCGTACGAGCAGTACTTC. The chain couples TRBV28 to TRBJ2-7, with 8 bases lining up with TRBD1. J was trimmed by 4 bases and V by 6 bases; bases with no gene match: 11. In germline, CDR1 is MDHEN, CDR2 SYDVKM. The CDR3 contains 15 residues.

This clonotype has at least ten counts. The rearrangement links TRBV7-6 to TRBJ2-1; 11 nucleotides line up with TRBD2. V lost 0 bases and J lost 7; bases outside the gene matches: 8. Germline V gives CDR1 SGHVS, CDR2 FNYEAQ. CDR3 length: 17 residues. The CDR3 coding sequence is TGTGCCAGCAGCTTAGCACGTAGCGGGAGGGCCATGAATGAGCAGTTCTTC. Translation: CASSLARSGRAMNEQFF. Looking up the rest from reference TRBV7-6 and TRBJ2-1 gives the full variable domain: GAGVSQSPRYKVTKRGQDVALRCDPISGHVSLYWYRQALGQGPEFLTYFNYEAQQDKSGLPNDRFSAERPEGSISTLTIQRTEQRDSAMYRCASSLARSGRAMNEQFFGPGTRLTVL.

This sequence joins TRBV20-1 and TRBJ2-7; 9 positions match TRBD1. Per germline, CDR1 DFQATT and CDR2 SNEGSKA (reference sequence). The CDR3 loop spans 17 amino acids. Trimming at V came to 4 bases and at J to 5 bases, leaving 18 bases not matched to a gene. CDR3: CSANNAPGTGFSNEQYF. In nucleotides, the CDR3 is TGCAGTGCTAATAACGCTCCCGGGACAGGGTTTTCGAACGAGCAGTACTTC.

This clonotype was counted at least ten times. The J gene is TRBJ2-1, the V gene TRBV6-2 or TRBV6-3; D is possibly TRBD2 (5 bases). Germline values: CDR1 MNHEY, CDR2 SVGEGT. This CDR3 is built from 16 residues. The V gene lost 2 bases and the J gene lost 15 bases, with 26 bases spanning the gap. CDR3 bases: TGTGCCAGCAGTTACGGGCTCTCTAAGGCGGGTAACTCTCGGTTCTTC. This translates into CASSYGLSKAGNSRFF.

In its sample, this clonotype was seen many times. DNA for the CDR3: TGTGCCAGCTCACCACGAGGCCTAGCGGGAGAATCGGGGCAAAGGCGATTCAATGAGCAGTTCTTC. Translation gives CASSPRGLAGESGQRRFNEQFF. The chain couples TRBV18 to TRBJ2-1, with 10 bases aligning to TRBD2. The CDR3 contains 22 residues. Germline lookup yields CDR1 KGHSH and CDR2 LQKENI. V lost 1 base and J lost 6; bases outside the gene matches: 24. Full variable domain (missing parts from reference TRBV18 and TRBJ2-1): NAGVMQNPRHLVRRRGQEARLRCSPMKGHSHVYWYRQLPEEGLKFMVYLQKENIIDESGMPKERFSAEFPKEGPSILRIQQVVRGDSAAYFCASSPRGLAGESGQRRFNEQFFGPGTRLTVL.

At least ten counts were recorded for this clonotype. V gene TRBV20-1 combines with J gene TRBJ2-1, with 14 bases matching TRBD2. Germline CDR1 reads DFQATT; CDR2 reads SNEGSKA (reference sequence). CDR3 length: 15 residues. V dropped 5 bases and J dropped 8; count of bases not matched to a gene: 8. This chain's CDR3 is CSAETSGRDSDEQFF. CDR3 coding DNA: TGCAGTGCTGAGACTAGCGGGAGGGATTCGGATGAGCAGTTCTTC.

This clonotype was counted ten times or more. The J gene is TRBJ2-7, the V gene TRBV3-1; D is unclear. V was pared by 4 bases and J by 6 bases, with 4 bases between. Germline assignment: CDR1 LGHDT and CDR2 YNNKEL (reference sequence). The CDR3 length is 10 residues. The CDR3 protein is CASSRFEQYF. The DNA of the CDR3 is TGTGCCAGCAGCCGCTTCGAGCAGTACTTC.

The chain employs TRBV20-1 and TRBJ2-1; TRBD1 might be the D (5 bases). Between the trimmed V and J ends, which lost 5 bases and 8 bases, there was a span of 7 bases. The CDR3 consists of 10 residues. Germline CDR1 reads DFQATT; CDR2 reads SNEGSKA (reference sequence). CDR3: CSALGHEQFF. The CDR3 nucleotides read TGCAGTGCTCTGGGGCATGAGCAGTTCTTC.

The sample holds many counts of this clonotype. This sequence joins TRBV28 and TRBJ1-1; D is unclear. The CDR3 has 15 amino acids. Trimming took off 1 base at V and 4 bases at J, with 13 bases between the two ends. The germline CDR1 and CDR2 sequences are MDHEN and SYDVKM. The CDR3 reads CASSLYTAPTTEAFF. The CDR3, as DNA: TGTGCCAGCAGTTTATACACAGCGCCAACCACTGAAGCTTTCTTT.

This clonotype was seen at least ten times. V and J are TRBV12-3 or TRBV12-4 and TRBJ1-5; unclear D gene. V lost 6 bases, J lost 0 bases, and 12 bases lay in between. This CDR3 is 15 amino acids long. The CDR3 spells CASSPTVTSNQPQHF. The CDR3 nucleotides read TGTGCCAGCAGCCCTACTGTCACTAGCAATCAGCCCCAGCATTTT.

Many counts were recorded for this clonotype. V usage is TRBV10-3 and J usage is TRBJ2-5, with D tentatively TRBD1 (6 bases). The germline V and J ends were trimmed by 0 bases and 3 bases, with 20 bases remaining between them. The CDR3 runs 18 residues. The germline V gene encodes CDR1 ENHRY and CDR2 SYGVKD. In DNA, the CDR3 is TGTGCCATCAGTGAGTCTAAATATTGGCAGGGGAGAGAAGAGACCCAGTACTTC. It encodes CAISESKYWQGREETQYF.

This clonotype was counted at least ten times. This CDR3 reads CSASERVSSAFF. The CDR3 DNA reads TGCAGTGCTAGCGAAAGGGTTTCATCAGCTTTCTTT. The J gene is TRBJ1-1, the V gene TRBV20-1; D is ambiguous. The CDR3 is 12 amino acids. V lost 3 bases and J 10 bases, leaving 15 bases between the germline ends. Germline assignment: CDR1 DFQATT and CDR2 SNEGSKA (reference sequence).

The chain has TRBV28 and TRBJ2-5; D is possibly TRBD2 (5 bases). This CDR3 spans 13 amino acids. CDR1 MDHEN and CDR2 SYDVKM come from the germline V gene. Trimming cost V 5 bases and J 7 bases, with 14 bases left between them. The chain's CDR3 is CASSPGRRRTQYF. The CDR3 DNA follows: TGTGCCAGCAGTCCCGGCCGGAGGAGGACCCAGTACTTC.

This clonotype was recorded many times. The J gene is TRBJ2-2, the V gene TRBV12-3 or TRBV12-4; 8 bases are a match to TRBD1. CDR3 length: 14 residues. V trimming: 10 bases; J trimming: 4 bases; junction bases outside the gene matches: 8. For the CDR3, the DNA is TGTGCCACTAAAAAACAGGGGGGCACCGGGGAGCTGTTTTTT. This sequence encodes CATKKQGGTGELFF.